The subject of this entry is one T cell receptor (beta chain). Its recognized antigen is unknown. There are no base qualities to consult, and no much larger clone falls within one base. The data were taken from a study of cytomegalovirus exposure and HLA in healthy donors (dated by TCRdb to about 2017). Background on the whole study: In an earlier analysis of approximately 640 of the donors, around 300 Gb of sequence data and approximately 120 million unique TCR beta sequences from about 180 million T cells were reported. Roughly 300 gigabases of sequencing data and approximately 85 million unique TCR sequences were included in an early release covering 550 to 650 HLA-typed donors. Among the 398 genotyped donors, 75% to 90% belonged to the genetic ancestry cluster associated with self-reported Caucasian donors. The study aimed to test whether signatures of past pathogen exposure could be identified by cataloging public T cell receptors. The study used immunosequencing to profile the T cell repertoires of some 600 subjects and linked those repertoires to cytomegalovirus serostatus. A separate validation cohort of about 110 different subjects was used in addition to the 666-subject first cohort. The study combined high-throughput TCR immunosequencing, statistical association of individual TCRs with disease status, and machine learning to predict cytomegalovirus infection status. A later analysis re-examined previously published TCR beta repertoires from more than 600 donors and added high-resolution HLA genotyping to investigate patterns of TCR occurrence. Rather than using new phenotypic data, the later analysis identified candidate immune exposures from TCR beta sequences and from how often those sequences occurred across donors. In an earlier analysis of several hundred of the donors, high-throughput TCR beta sequencing was used to judge whether each TCR beta V gene segment behaved as functional or pseudogenic. Donor age, sex, ethnicity and CMV serostatus were compiled together with the repertoire data. In a later genetic analysis, genome-wide SNP genotypes for about three fifths of the 666 donors were used, and that subset was treated as a discovery cohort. Every repertoire in the discovery cohort had been generated on one and the same sequencing platform. Both class I and class II loci were covered by HLA typing, at four-digit resolution. Typing coverage varied by locus: 629-630 donors for A, B, C, DRB1 and DQB1; approximately 500 for DQA1; more than 600 for DPA1; 450 to 480 for DPB1. Because of strong linkage in the cohort, 5 or 6 DR-DQ haplotypes were treated as single units for association and clustering. Among 300 to 450 genotyped donors of the cohort, an average of roughly 240,000 unique TCR beta nucleotide sequences were sequenced per donor, roughly 20% of them non-productive. Points the paper makes about the study in general: Three of the identified cytomegalovirus-associated TCR beta chains were confirmed in vitro to be specific for cytomegalovirus antigens. CMV serostatus was the only immune exposure information available for the cohort. According to the authors, the approach could potentially be generalized to other disease states and immunological phenotypes. In this cohort, only TCR beta chains were sequenced, and detectable features were limited by the absence of alpha or paired-chain data. In a later analysis, some 17,000 TCR beta sequences were associated with specific HLA alleles at a false discovery rate of 0.05. A total of fewer than 200 TCR beta chains were listed by the study as associated with cytomegalovirus. The earlier analysis of some 540 of the donors excluded roughly 17 rarely observed V segments, including chromosome 9 orphons, because counts were too low. When HLA alleles, especially DR and DQ, strongly co-occurred, attributing TCR associations to individual alleles was difficult. Several of the top co-occurrence clusters appeared to be linked to parvovirus B19, influenza, CMV and Epstein-Barr virus, according to a later analysis. The classifier was reported to diagnose cytomegalovirus status with high specificity and sensitivity in both the original cohort and the validation cohort. The presence/absence analyses assumed that sequencing depth was roughly uniform across donors, and that assumption may not be true. Compared with equally common non-associated chains, HLA-associated TCR beta chains in a later analysis were more clonally expanded and had lower generation probabilities. In a later genetic analysis, a missense DCLRE1C variant was associated with V-gene and J-gene trimming of TCR beta chains, and the association was replicated in an independent cohort. Linkage disequilibrium might explain the correlated functional status among segregating V segments, but an unknown experimental factor could not be excluded. Because the 87-base-pair reads could not distinguish some IMGT-functional V segments, including TRBV6-2 and TRBV6-3, those segments were excluded. Most CMV-associated TCR beta chains appeared to be HLA-restricted in a later analysis, and the HLA associations seemed to be driven largely by CMV exposure. The sequencing pipeline was judged likely to have produced a cluster of highly shared sequence variants as a technical artifact. In an earlier analysis of 587 of the donors, most TCR beta V segments appeared in productive rearrangements about 87% or about 30% of the time, broadly matching IMGT annotations. Across donors, most TCR sequences were observed very rarely, whereas some public TCRs were present in many individuals. In a later genetic analysis, fewer N-insertions in productive TCRs were reported among donors in an Asian-associated ancestry cluster than the 666-donor mean. In a later analysis, the rate of TCR association differed among HLA loci, with DRB1 alleles having the most associated TCRs and HLA-C alleles having the fewest. A further reported finding was that TCR beta sequences accurately predicted the HLA-A and HLA-B alleles for most subjects in the first cohort. HLA typing was unavailable for some donors at each locus, so association tests used only the typed subset.

To prepare the library, the immunoSEQ multiplex PCR assay was applied. For the multiplex PCR, a mixture combining 60 forward primers for TCR Vbeta segments and 13 reverse primers for TCR Jbeta segments was used. The CDR3 region of rearranged TCR beta genes was amplified from genomic DNA with a multiplex PCR assay. The Illumina HiSeq System was used to sequence the amplified TCR beta libraries as 87-base-pair reads. For the original study's pipeline: A later analysis counted some 80 million unique TCR beta chains across the 700 or so repertoires, and roughly 10 million of these chains were shared by at least two donors. Raw reads were error-corrected and collapsed into unique sequences with a nearest-neighbor algorithm that merged closely related sequences to remove PCR and sequencing errors. To assign V, D and J gene segments, CDR3 sequences were aligned to IMGT reference sequences. For a sequence to be retained, a match of at least six nucleotides was required to both a V gene segment and a J gene segment. A rearrangement counted as productive if the CDR3 had no stop codons and remained in frame with V and J, and every other rearrangement counted as non-productive. CDR3 was defined by IMGT convention, running from the second conserved V-encoded cysteine to the conserved J-encoded phenylalanine. The earlier analysis of about 590 of the donors excluded sequences that lacked an unambiguous match to a single V gene segment. An earlier analysis of a few hundred of the donors called V segments functional above 56.7% productive rearrangements and segregating when the between-donor standard deviation exceeded 5%. A statistical classification framework was built for diagnosing cytomegalovirus status from the catalog of TCR beta chain sequences. A later analysis assigned V and J genes by comparing TCR nucleotide sequences with IMGT/GENE-DB human TR gene sequences. In a later analysis, CDR3 sequences and most-parsimonious VDJ recombination scenarios were assigned using the TCRdist pipeline. In a later analysis, every TCR beta chain was defined by the combination of its CDR3 amino acid sequence and its V-gene family, and reads without a unique V-gene family were dropped. A later analysis removed 592 highly shared, low-generation-probability nucleotide sequences to deal with suspected cross-contamination and a sequencing artifact. In a later analysis, a clonal expansion index for each public chain was calculated from normalized within-repertoire ranks of inferred template counts. In a later analysis, generation probabilities were computed using a VDJ recombination model fitted to out-of-frame rearrangements, and the results were checked against IGoR. A later analysis scored TCR-TCR, TCR-HLA and TCR-CMV co-occurrence with hypergeometric tests, applying a repertoire-size bias correction to TCR pairs. In a later analysis, false discovery rates were estimated by permuting HLA or CMV assignments 20 times. In a later analysis, co-occurring TCRs were grouped using DBSCAN, with TCRdist sequence similarity added in when clustering inside HLA-allele-positive subsets. For co-occurrence clustering, repertoires with fewer than 30,000 or more than 120,000 public chains were excluded, along with roughly 5 repertoires with anomalous nucleotide sharing. The table was pulled from immuneACCESS by TCRdb, which kept in-frame rearrangements only. Such tables lose some clones; where checked, under half of the loss comes from unresolved V genes, and the rest has no known cause. V, J and clone size derive from that table, while D and trimming were established from the DNA sequence. The sample records 150,000 to 200,000 clones, 65% to 70% of which are singletons. Jointly, the top ten make up 4% to 5.5% of the sample.

In total, over 600 healthy bone marrow donors made up the cohort. All cohort members were sampled while nominally healthy, although unrecorded immune exposures were likely present. The donor tested CMV seropositive and was one of the 289 seropositive cohort members. A peripheral blood sample was collected from each donor, and TCR beta sequencing was performed on peripheral blood mononuclear cells. The Qiagen DNeasy Blood Extraction Kit was used to extract genomic DNA from the blood cell samples. Sequences MNHNS (CDR1) and SASEGT (CDR2) are obtained from the germline V gene. The germline V end is reduced by 5 bases and the J end by 6 bases; junction bases left unmatched: 7. From cysteine to phenylalanine, the CDR3 is 15 amino acids long. Kept here is only the CDR3 DNA, which spans 45 bases and is read in frame from base 1.

Sample: PBMCs. The TCR was taken from a woman between 18 and 29 years old in good health and CMV-seropositive. The rearrangement joined TRBV6-1 to TRBJ2-4; the junction holds 10 bases that match TRBD1. The DNA sequence is TGTGCCAGCAGTAGACAGGGGGCTGATGTAAACATTCAGTACTTC. It translates as CASSRQGADVNIQYF.